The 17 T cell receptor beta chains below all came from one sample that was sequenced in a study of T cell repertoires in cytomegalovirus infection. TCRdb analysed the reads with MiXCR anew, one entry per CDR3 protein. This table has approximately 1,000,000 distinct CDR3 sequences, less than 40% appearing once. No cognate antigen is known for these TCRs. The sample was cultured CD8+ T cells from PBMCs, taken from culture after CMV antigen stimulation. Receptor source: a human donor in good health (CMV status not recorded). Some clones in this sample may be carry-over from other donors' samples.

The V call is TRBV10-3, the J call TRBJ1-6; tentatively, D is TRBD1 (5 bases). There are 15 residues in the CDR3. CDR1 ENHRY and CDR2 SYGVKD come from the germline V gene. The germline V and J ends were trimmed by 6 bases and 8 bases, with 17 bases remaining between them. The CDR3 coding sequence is TGTGCCATCAGAGACGTAGGGGAACGGGATTCACCCCTCCACTTT. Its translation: CAIRDVGERDSPLHF.

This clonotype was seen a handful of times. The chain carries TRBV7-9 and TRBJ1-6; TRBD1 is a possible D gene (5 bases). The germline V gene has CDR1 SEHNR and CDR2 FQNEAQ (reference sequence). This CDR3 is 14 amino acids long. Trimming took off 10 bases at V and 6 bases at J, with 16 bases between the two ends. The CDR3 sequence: CATPAGGTNSPLHF. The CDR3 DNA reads TGTGCCACCCCCGCGGGGGGGACTAATTCACCCCTCCACTTT.

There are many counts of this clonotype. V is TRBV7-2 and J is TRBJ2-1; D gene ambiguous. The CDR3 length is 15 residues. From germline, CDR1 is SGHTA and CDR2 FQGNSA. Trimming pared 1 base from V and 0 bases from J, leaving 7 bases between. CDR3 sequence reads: CASSLGWDSYNEQFF. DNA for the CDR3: TGTGCCAGCAGCTTAGGGTGGGACTCCTACAATGAGCAGTTCTTC.

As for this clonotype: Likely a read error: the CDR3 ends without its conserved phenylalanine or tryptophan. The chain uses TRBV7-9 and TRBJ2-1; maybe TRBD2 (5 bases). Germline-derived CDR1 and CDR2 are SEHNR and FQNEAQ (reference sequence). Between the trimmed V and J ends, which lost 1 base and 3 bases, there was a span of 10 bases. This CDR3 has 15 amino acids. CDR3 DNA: TGTGCCAGCAGCTTAGTCGCGGGTGTCTACAATGAGCAGTTCTAC. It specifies CASSLVAGVYNEQFY.

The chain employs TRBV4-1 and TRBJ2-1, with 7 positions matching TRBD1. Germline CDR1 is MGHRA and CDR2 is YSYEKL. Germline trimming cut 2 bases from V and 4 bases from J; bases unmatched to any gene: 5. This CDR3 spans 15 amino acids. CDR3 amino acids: CASSQTPTGYNEQFF. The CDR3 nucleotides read TGCGCCAGCAGCCAAACCCCGACAGGGTACAATGAGCAGTTCTTC.

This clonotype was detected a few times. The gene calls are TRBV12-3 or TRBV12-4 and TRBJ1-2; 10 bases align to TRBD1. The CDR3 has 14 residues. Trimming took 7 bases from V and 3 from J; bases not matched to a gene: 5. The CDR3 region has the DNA TGTGCCAGCAACCCGACAGGGGGCTACTATGGCTACACCTTC. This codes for CASNPTGGYYGYTF.

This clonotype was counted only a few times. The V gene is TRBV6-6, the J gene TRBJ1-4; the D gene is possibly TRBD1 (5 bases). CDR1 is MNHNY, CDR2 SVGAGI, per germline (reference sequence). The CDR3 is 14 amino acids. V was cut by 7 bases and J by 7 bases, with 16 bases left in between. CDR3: CASKKGRRSEKLFF. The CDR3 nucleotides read TGTGCCAGCAAAAAGGGGCGGAGGAGTGAAAAACTGTTTTTT.

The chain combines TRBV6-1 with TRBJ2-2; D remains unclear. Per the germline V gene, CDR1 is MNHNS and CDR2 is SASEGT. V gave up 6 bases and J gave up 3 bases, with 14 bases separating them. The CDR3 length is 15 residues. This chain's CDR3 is CASRSGVSDTGELFF. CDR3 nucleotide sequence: TGTGCCAGCAGATCCGGCGTGTCGGACACCGGGGAGCTGTTTTTT.

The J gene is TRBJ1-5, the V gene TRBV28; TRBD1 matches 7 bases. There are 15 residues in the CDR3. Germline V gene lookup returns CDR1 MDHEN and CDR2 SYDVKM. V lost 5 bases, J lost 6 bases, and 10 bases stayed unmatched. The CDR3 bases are TGTGCCAGCAGTCTACGGGACAGCCCAGGTCAGCCCCAGCATTTT. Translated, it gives CASSLRDSPGQPQHF.

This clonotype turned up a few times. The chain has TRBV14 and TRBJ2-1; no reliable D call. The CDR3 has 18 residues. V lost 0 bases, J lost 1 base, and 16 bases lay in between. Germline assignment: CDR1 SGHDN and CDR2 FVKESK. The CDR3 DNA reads TGTGCCAGCAGCCAAGATCGCCTCCGGCACCGATCCTACAATGAGCAGTTCTTC. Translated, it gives CASSQDRLRHRSYNEQFF.

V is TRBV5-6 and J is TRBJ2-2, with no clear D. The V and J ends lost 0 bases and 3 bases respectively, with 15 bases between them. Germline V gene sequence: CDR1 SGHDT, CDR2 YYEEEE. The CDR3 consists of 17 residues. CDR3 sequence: CASSLAQGPRYTGELFF. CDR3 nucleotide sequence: TGTGCCAGCAGCTTGGCCCAAGGGCCCCGATACACCGGGGAGCTGTTTTTT.

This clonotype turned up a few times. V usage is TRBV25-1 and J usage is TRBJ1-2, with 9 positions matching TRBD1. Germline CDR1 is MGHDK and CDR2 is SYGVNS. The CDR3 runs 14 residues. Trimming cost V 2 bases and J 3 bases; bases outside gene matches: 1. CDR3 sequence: CASSEGTGYYGYTF. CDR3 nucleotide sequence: TGTGCCAGCAGTGAAGGGACAGGGTACTATGGCTACACCTTC.

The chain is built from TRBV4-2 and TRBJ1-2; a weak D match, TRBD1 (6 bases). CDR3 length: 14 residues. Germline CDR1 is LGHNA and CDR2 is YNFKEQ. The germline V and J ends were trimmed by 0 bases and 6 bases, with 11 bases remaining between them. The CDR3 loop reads CASSQDPGADGYTF. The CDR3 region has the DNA TGTGCCAGCAGCCAAGATCCGGGGGCGGATGGCTACACCTTC.

In DNA, the CDR3 is TGTGCCAGCAGTACCCGACAGGTTGTTATTCCGAACACCGGGGAGCTGTTTTTT. Its translation is CASSTRQVVIPNTGELFF. The rearrangement links TRBV6-1 to TRBJ2-2, with D possibly matching TRBD1 (6 bases). V dropped 5 bases and J dropped 0 bases, with 19 bases sitting between them. The CDR3 runs 18 residues. From germline, CDR1 is MNHNS and CDR2 SASEGT.

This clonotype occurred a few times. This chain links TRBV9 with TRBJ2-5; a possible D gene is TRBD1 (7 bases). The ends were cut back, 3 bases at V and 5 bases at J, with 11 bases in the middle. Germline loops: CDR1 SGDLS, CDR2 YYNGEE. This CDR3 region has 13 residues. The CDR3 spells CASSEQGRETQYF. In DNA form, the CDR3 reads TGTGCCAGCAGCGAACAGGGGAGGGAGACCCAGTACTTC.

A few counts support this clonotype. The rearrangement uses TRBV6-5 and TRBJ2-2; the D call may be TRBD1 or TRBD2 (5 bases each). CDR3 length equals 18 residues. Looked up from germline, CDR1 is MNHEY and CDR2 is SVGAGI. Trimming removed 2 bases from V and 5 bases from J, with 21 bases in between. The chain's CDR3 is CASSYQAYQLGETGELFF. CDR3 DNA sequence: TGTGCCAGCAGTTACCAGGCTTACCAATTGGGGGAGACCGGGGAGCTGTTTTTT.

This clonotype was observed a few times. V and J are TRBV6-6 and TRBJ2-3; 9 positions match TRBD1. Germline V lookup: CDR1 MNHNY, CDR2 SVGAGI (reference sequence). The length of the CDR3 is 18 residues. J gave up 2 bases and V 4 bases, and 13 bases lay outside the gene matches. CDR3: CASSFTGPGQGATDTQYF. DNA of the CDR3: TGTGCCAGCAGTTTCACCGGTCCGGGACAGGGCGCCACAGATACGCAGTATTTT.